What follows describes a single T cell receptor (beta chain). V shed 6 bases and J 0 bases; nucleotides not matched to a gene: 2. The CDR3 length is 14 residues. Germline V lookup: CDR1 MNHEY, CDR2 SVGAGI. The sample belongs to a study of blood T cell repertoires in COVID-19. Overall study context: Material from acute and convalescent COVID-19 was sourced from the United States, Italy and Spain. The cDNA or gDNA used as material had been derived from T cells, B-cell-depleted T cells, or PBMCs.

Authors' data handling: Amplification with reference gene primers provided the estimates of nucleated cell counts. The data were produced by immunoSEQ multiplex PCR, yet TCRdb's version contains in-frame clones alone and is incomplete. That table supplies the V and J calls and clone size; D and trimming were determined from the DNA. The sample lists about 190,000 clones; 82% were seen once. The receptor comes from a woman in her twenties or thirties with acute or convalescent COVID-19. The chain has TRBV6-5 and TRBJ1-2; TRBD1 matches 9 bases. The sequenced material came from peripheral blood. This chain's CDR3 is CASRTGGSNYGYTF. The CDR3 DNA sequence: TGTGCCAGCAGAACAGGGGGCTCTAACTATGGCTACACCTTC.